Shown below are 15 T cell receptor beta chains from a single sample sequenced in a study of graft-versus-host responses after intestinal transplantation. Some clones are missing from TCRdb's copy, which holds only in-frame ones; the method was immunoSEQ multiplex PCR. Of 8,000 to 9,000 clones listed, under 35% were seen once; the top ten hold roughly 5.9%. Sequencing was performed on alloreactive CD4+ T cells from a mixed lymphocyte reaction culture, taken before intestinal transplant. Documented subset: CFSE-low proliferating T cells sorted from roughly six-day pre-transplant mixed lymphocyte reaction (GvH or HvG direction). These receptors were obtained from a human patient who received an intestinal transplant.

Sample share makes this clone medium-sized. The chain carries TRBV12-2 and TRBJ1-2; the table gives TRBD1 as D, unverified against the DNA. TRBV12-2 is classified as a pseudogene. This CDR3 is built from 17 residues. This CDR3 reads CASRFKPLGQSNYGYTF. CDR3 DNA sequence: TGTGCAAGTCGCTTTAAGCCTCTGGGACAGTCGAACTATGGCTACACCTTC.

The genes are TRBV6-1 and TRBJ1-2; D is unclear. V was pared by 4 bases and J by 4 bases, with 10 bases between. CDR1 and CDR2 (germline): MNHNS, SASEGT. The CDR3 has 13 residues. The CDR3 sequence: CASSAAGLYGYTF. The CDR3 region has the DNA TGTGCCAGCAGTGCCGCCGGACTCTATGGCTACACCTTC.

The V call is TRBV25-1, the J call TRBJ2-5; TRBD1 aligns across 7 bases. CDR3 size: 17 residues. Germline V gene lookup returns CDR1 MGHDK and CDR2 SYGVNS. The V gene end was trimmed by 4 bases and the J gene end by 1 base; junction bases not matched to a gene: 12. The CDR3 region has the DNA TGTGCCAGCAGTGCCACATGGACAGGTCTCTTCCAAGAGACCCAGTACTTC. This codes for CASSATWTGLFQETQYF.

V gene TRBV4-1 combines with J gene TRBJ2-5; 8 nucleotides agree with TRBD1. CDR3 size: 16 residues. V lost 0 bases to trimming and J lost 5 bases; unmatched junction nucleotides: 8. Germline lookup yields CDR1 MGHRA and CDR2 YSYEKL. The CDR3 spells CASSQDQGAVGETQYF. In DNA, the CDR3 is TGCGCCAGCAGCCAAGATCAGGGGGCGGTGGGGGAGACCCAGTACTTC.

The rearrangement uses TRBV5-4 and TRBJ1-1; the D gene is possibly TRBD1 (5 bases). The CDR3 has 15 amino acids. Germline V gives CDR1 SGHNT, CDR2 YYREEE (reference sequence). Trimming removed 4 bases at V and 2 bases at J, with 15 bases between. The CDR3 here is CASSMAGLPNTEAFF. The CDR3 coding sequence is TGTGCCAGCAGCATGGCGGGACTCCCTAACACTGAAGCTTTCTTT.

This clone was observed a handful of times. V usage is TRBV18 and J usage is TRBJ1-1; D not certain. This CDR3 has 14 amino acids. Germline CDR1 KGHSH, CDR2 LQKENI. The V end was cut by 2 bases, the J end by 1 base, with 8 bases between. CDR3 loop: CASSPGLGNTEAFF. The CDR3 DNA reads as TGTGCCAGCTCACCAGGACTCGGGAACACTGAAGCTTTCTTT.

This clone was seen only a few times. The chain couples TRBV5-1 to TRBJ1-4; D unresolved. The CDR3 is 15 amino acids. The germline CDR1 and CDR2 sequences are SGHRS and YFSETQ. Trimming stripped 2 bases from V and 0 bases from J, with 8 bases between. CDR3 protein: CASSFQAPTNEKLFF. The CDR3 DNA follows: TGCGCCAGCAGCTTCCAGGCCCCAACTAATGAAAAACTGTTTTTT. The variable domain in full, completed from reference TRBV5-1 and TRBJ1-4, reads KAGVTQTPRYLIKTRGQQVTLSCSPISGHRSVSWYQQTPGQGLQFLFEYFSETQRNKGNFPGRFSGRQFSNSRSEMNVSTLELGDSALYLCASSFQAPTNEKLFFGSGTQLSVL.

The chain recombines TRBV7-2 with TRBJ1-2; unclear D gene. CDR3 length equals 14 residues. The V and J ends lost 0 bases and 6 bases respectively, with 11 bases between them. Germline-derived CDR1 and CDR2 are SGHTA and FQGNSA. The CDR3 here is CASSLAQPSDGYTF. As DNA, the CDR3 is TGTGCCAGCAGCTTAGCTCAGCCCAGCGATGGCTACACCTTC.

The chain joins TRBV11-2 to TRBJ2-7; 14 positions match TRBD2. CDR1 and CDR2 (germline): SGHAT, FQNNGV. Trimming at V came to 5 bases and at J to 5 bases, leaving 5 bases not matched to a gene. This CDR3 comprises 15 residues. CDR3 nucleotides: TGTGCCAGCAGCCTCCGACTAGCGGGGGGGCACGAGCAGTACTTC. Protein sequence: CASSLRLAGGHEQYF.

V gene TRBV4-1 combines with J gene TRBJ2-7; no firm D call. Germline V gives CDR1 MGHRA, CDR2 YSYEKL. V was shortened by 1 base and J by 0 bases, with 7 bases between the two germline ends. The CDR3 runs 14 residues. The CDR3: CASSQVSSSYEQYF. CDR3 nucleotides: TGCGCCAGCAGCCAAGTTAGCAGCTCCTACGAGCAGTACTTC.

V usage is TRBV2 and J usage is TRBJ2-2, with D hard to call. Germline CDR1 is SNHLY and CDR2 is FYNNEI. V was cut by 5 bases and J by 1 base, with 8 bases left in between. The CDR3 loop spans 14 amino acids. The CDR3 here is CASSRSGNTGELFF. The CDR3 region has the DNA TGTGCCAGCAGTCGGAGTGGGAACACCGGGGAGCTGTTTTTT.

This rearrangement joins TRBV13 to TRBJ2-2; D possibly corresponds to TRBD1 (6 bases). CDR1 is PRHDT and CDR2 is FYEKMQ in the germline V gene (reference sequence). This CDR3 has 15 amino acids. Trimming left V 6 bases short and J 5 bases short, with 16 bases between. Here the CDR3 DNA reads TGTGCCAGCAGGAAGGCGACAGGCCAGACCGGGGAGCTGTTTTTT. Its protein product is CASRKATGQTGELFF.

The chain combines TRBV27 with TRBJ1-1, with D perhaps TRBD1 (5 bases). V was pared by 1 base and J by 6 bases, with 12 bases between. Germline V gene data show CDR1 as MNHEY and CDR2 as SMNVEV (reference sequence). There are 14 residues in the CDR3. The CDR3 DNA sequence: TGTGCCAGCAGTTTATACCAGGGTAACCCTGAAGCTTTCTTT. This gives the protein CASSLYQGNPEAFF.

This rearrangement joins TRBV28 to TRBJ2-1, with TRBD2 identical over 7 bases. CDR3 length equals 12 residues. Germline trimming cut 6 bases from V and 6 bases from J; bases unmatched to any gene: 2. CDR1 and CDR2 from the germline V gene are MDHEN and SYDVKM. The CDR3 DNA is TGTGCCAGCAGCTGGGGGGGCAATGAGCAGTTCTTC. Protein sequence: CASSWGGNEQFF.

This rearrangement joins TRBV19 to TRBJ2-2; 7 nucleotides agree with TRBD1. V trimming: 3 bases; J trimming: 6 bases; junction bases outside the gene matches: 4. The CDR3 contains 14 residues. CDR1 LNHDA and CDR2 SQIVND come from the germline V gene (reference sequence). The CDR3 DNA follows: TGTGCCAGTAGTATTCCCAGGGGGTCCGGGGAGCTGTTTTTT. This translates into CASSIPRGSGELFF.